This T cell receptor (beta chain) was captured in a study of blood T cell repertoires in COVID-19. Study-level background: Researchers got acute and convalescent COVID-19 samples from the United States, Italy and Spain. Sources were T cells, B-cell-depleted T cells, or PBMCs; the material itself was cDNA or gDNA.

V lost 3 bases to trimming and J lost 5 bases; unmatched junction nucleotides: 6. From germline, CDR1 is MNHEY and CDR2 SMNVEV (reference sequence). The CDR3 totals 15 residues. In the source study's methods: Scientists estimated how many nucleated cells there were by amplifying reference gene primers. The data were produced by immunoSEQ multiplex PCR, yet TCRdb's version contains in-frame clones alone and is incomplete. V and J calls and clone size are given by that table; D and trimming were obtained from the DNA. Altogether about 200,000 clones are present, roughly 84% being singletons, with the ten largest covering about 13%. Only a few counts were recorded for this clone.

The sequence derives from a human donor in a cohort sampled during active COVID-19. The chain uses TRBV27 and TRBJ2-4; TRBD2 matches 8 bases. The sequenced sample consisted of peripheral blood. The CDR3 DNA reads as TGTGCCAGCAGTTTGTCGACAGCGGGAGAAAACATTCAGTACTTC. Translated, it gives CASSLSTAGENIQYF.